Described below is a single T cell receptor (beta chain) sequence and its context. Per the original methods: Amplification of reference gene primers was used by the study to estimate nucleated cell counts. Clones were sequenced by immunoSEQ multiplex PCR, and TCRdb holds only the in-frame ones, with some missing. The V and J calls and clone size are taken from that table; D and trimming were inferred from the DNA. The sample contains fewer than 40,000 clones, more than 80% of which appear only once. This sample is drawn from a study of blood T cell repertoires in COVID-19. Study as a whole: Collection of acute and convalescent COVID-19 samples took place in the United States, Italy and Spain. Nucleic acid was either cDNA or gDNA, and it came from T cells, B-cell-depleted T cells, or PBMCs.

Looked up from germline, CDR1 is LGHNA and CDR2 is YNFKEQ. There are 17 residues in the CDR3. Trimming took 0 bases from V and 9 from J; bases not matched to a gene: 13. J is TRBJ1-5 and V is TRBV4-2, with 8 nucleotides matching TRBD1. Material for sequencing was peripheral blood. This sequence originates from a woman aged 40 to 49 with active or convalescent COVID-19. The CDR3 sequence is CASSQDYPQGVRRPQHF. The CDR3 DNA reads TGTGCCAGCAGCCAAGATTACCCACAGGGGGTAAGGCGGCCCCAGCATTTT.